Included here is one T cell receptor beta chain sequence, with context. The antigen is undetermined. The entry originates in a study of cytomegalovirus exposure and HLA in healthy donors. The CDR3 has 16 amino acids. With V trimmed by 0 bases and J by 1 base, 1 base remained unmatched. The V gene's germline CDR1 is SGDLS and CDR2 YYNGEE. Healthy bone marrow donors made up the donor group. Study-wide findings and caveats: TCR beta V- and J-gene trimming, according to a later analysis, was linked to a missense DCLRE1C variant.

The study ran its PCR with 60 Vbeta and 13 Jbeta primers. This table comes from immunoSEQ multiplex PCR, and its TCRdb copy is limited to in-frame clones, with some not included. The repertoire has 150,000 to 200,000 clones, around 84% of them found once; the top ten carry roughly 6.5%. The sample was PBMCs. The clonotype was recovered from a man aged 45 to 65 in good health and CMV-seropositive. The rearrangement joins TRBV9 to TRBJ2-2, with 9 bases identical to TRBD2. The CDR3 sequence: CASSVGLAENTGELFF. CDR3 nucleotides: TGTGCCAGCAGCGTAGGACTAGCGGAGAACACCGGGGAGCTGTTTTTT.